This T cell receptor beta chain emerged from a study of T cell responses to AZD1222 COVID-19 vaccine. Details on this clone: Its antigen is still unknown.

The table came from immunoSEQ multiplex PCR; TCRdb's copy has only in-frame clones and leaves some out. Seen here are some 90,000 clones, around 90% observed once, and the top ten hold 4% to 6%. Findings and limits, study-wide: Close to half of spike-specific TCRs reportedly recognize unmutated variant regions.

V was cut by 7 bases and J by 4 bases, with 17 bases left in between. CDR1 is MNHNY, CDR2 SVGAGI, per germline (reference sequence). CDR3 length: 15 amino acids. The sequencing here drew on peripheral blood, taken on day 0 of MenACWY control vaccination. This chain joins TRBV6-6 and TRBJ1-5; D possibly corresponds to TRBD1 (6 bases). The TCR sequence derives from an adult in good health. CDR3 sequence (DNA): TGTGCCAGCACCGGGGGGCAGGGTTGGAATCAGCCCCAGCATTTT. The encoded protein is CASTGGQGWNQPQHF.